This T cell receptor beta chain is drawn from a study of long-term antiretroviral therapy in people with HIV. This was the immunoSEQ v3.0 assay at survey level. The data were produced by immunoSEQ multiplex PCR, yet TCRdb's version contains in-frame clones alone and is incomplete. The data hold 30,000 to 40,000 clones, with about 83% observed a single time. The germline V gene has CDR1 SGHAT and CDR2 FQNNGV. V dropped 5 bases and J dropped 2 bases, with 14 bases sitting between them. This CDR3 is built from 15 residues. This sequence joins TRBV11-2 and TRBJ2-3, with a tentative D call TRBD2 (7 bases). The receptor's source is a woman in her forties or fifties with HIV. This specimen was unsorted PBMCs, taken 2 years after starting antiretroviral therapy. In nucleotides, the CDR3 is TGTGCCAGCAGCCTTCGAGGGGGGGACACAGATACGCAGTATTTT. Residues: CASSLRGGDTDTQYF.